This passage covers 9 T cell receptor delta chains from one sample sequenced in a study of γδ T cells in repeated Plasmodium falciparum infection. Flow sorting of PBMC yielded separate Vgamma9/Vdelta2+ and Vdelta2-negative gammadelta T cell populations for bulk repertoire analysis. TCRdb re-identified clones in the multiplex PCR reads via CATT. Of around 50,000 delta-chain clones listed, approximately 1.7% were seen once; the top ten hold approximately 15%. The specimen sequenced was gamma-delta T cells from blood. Receptors originate from a pool of human donors (malaria-infected and uninfected, not separated).

Turning to this clone: TCRdb's protein for this DNA is that of a much larger clone and differs from the translation at residue 12, likely a read error; the protein shown is the DNA translation. V and J are TRDV1 and TRDJ1; D is unresolved. Here the J gene came from matching the DNA to germline, since TCRdb omits it. CDR1 and CDR2 from the germline V gene are TSWWSYY and QGS. This CDR3 region has 19 residues. Trimming left V 4 bases short and J 7 bases short, with 31 bases between. CDR3 protein: CALGVPTATEGTGRTKLIF. CDR3 coding DNA: TGTGCTCTTGGGGTCCCCACCGCTACGGAAGGGACAGGGAGGACTAAACTCATCTTT.

This clone was seen at least ten times. TCRdb shows a much larger clone's protein in place of this DNA's translation, and the two differ at residue 13, likely through a read error; the protein shown is translated from the DNA. This chain uses TRDV1 with TRDJ1; no reliable D call. The J gene was not available in TCRdb and was assigned here by matching the DNA to germline segments. In germline, CDR1 is TSWWSYY, CDR2 QGS. This CDR3 spans 16 amino acids. This CDR3 is CALLTATRSSADELIF. CDR3 DNA sequence: TGTGCTCTTCTGACCGCAACAAGGAGTTCGGCCGATGAACTCATCTTT.

This clone was recorded a few times. The protein TCRdb gives is from a much larger clone and does not agree with this DNA's translation at residue 3, likely a read error; the protein shown here comes from the DNA. This chain links TRDV1 with TRDJ1; 8 bases are shared with TRDD3. No J gene is reported in TCRdb; it was inferred here by comparing the DNA with germline. Losses at the gene ends were 10 bases for V and 4 bases for J; bases not matched to a gene: 32. The CDR3 runs to 21 residues. The V gene's germline CDR1 is TSWWSYY and CDR2 QGS. The CDR3 spells CAPALLGLFRSEGILSDKLIF. The CDR3 coding sequence is TGTGCTCCTGCCTTATTGGGTCTCTTCCGTTCGGAGGGGATACTTAGCGATAAACTCATCTTT.

A remark on this clone: TCRdb lists the protein of a much larger clone for this DNA, which differs at residue 4, so this is likely a read error; the protein given here is translated from the DNA itself. The J gene is TRDJ1, the V gene TRDV2; 10 bases are shared with TRDD3. The J gene was not available in TCRdb and was assigned here by matching the DNA to germline segments. The CDR3 extends over 18 amino acids. V gave up 5 bases and J gave up 4 bases; unmatched junction bases: 18. Germline CDR1 is GEAIGNYY and CDR2 is EKD. The CDR3 nucleotides read TGTGCCTGTGGCCCCAGGGAGGGGGATACGCCCCAGTACGATAAACTCATCTTT. It encodes CACGPREGDTPQYDKLIF.

As for this clone: A much larger clone differs from this one at a single base, so this may be a read error. Other DNA sequences within the sample encode an identical CDR3. The chain uses TRDV1 and TRDJ1, with 10 bases fitting TRDD3. In germline, CDR1 is TSWWSYY, CDR2 QGS. CDR3 length: 16 amino acids. The CDR3 DNA sequence: TGTGCTCTTGAAGAGGAAGGGGGATACGTCGCCGATAAGCTCATCTTT. It encodes CALEEEGGYVADKLIF.

Note on this clone: A much bigger clone sits one base away, suggesting this may be a read error. The J gene is TRDJ1, the V gene TRDV1; 10 bases match TRDD3. The J gene, left out of TCRdb, was set here by checking the DNA against germline. The CDR3 extends over 21 amino acids. Germline V CDR1 and CDR2: TSWWSYY, QGS. V lost 0 bases, J lost 2 bases, and 18 bases stayed unmatched. CDR3 residues: CALGELVPPPYWGINTDKLIF. The DNA of the CDR3 is TGTGCTCTTGGGGAACTAGTCCCCCCCCCGTACTGGGGGATTAATACCGATAAACTCATCTTT.

The table lists this clone with a few counts. This DNA translates differently at residue 17 from the TCRdb protein, which is that of a much larger clone; a read error is likely, and the protein shown is the DNA's own translation. There is no J gene call, but TRDV2 is given as the V gene; TRDD3 is taken as the D call from the table, unchecked against the DNA. Germline CDR1 is GEAIGNYY and CDR2 is EKD. The CDR3 loop spans 19 amino acids. The CDR3 region has the DNA TGTGCCTGTGACACCGGCTCCTACTGGGGGATACGAGTCACCGATAAACCCATCTTT. Translating gives CACDTGSYWGIRVTDKPIF.

Concerning this clone itself: A read error is likely here: a far larger clone is one base away. The sample has other DNA sequences that encode this CDR3 too. The rearrangement uses TRDV3 and TRDJ1, with D tentatively TRDD2 or TRDD3 (6 bases each). Between the trimmed V and J ends, which lost 0 bases and 0 bases, there was a span of 47 bases. CDR3 length equals 26 residues. Germline CDR1 TVYSNPD, CDR2 GDNSRS (reference sequence). In DNA form, the CDR3 reads TGTGCCTTTAGGCGGAACCTTCCATTTCATATCGTAGTTGGGGGGTACTTGGGGATTTACACCGATAAACTCATCTTT. This codes for CAFRRNLPFHIVVGGYLGIYTDKLIF.

This clone was detected only a few times. The protein given by TCRdb reflects a much larger clone and differs at residue 18 from this DNA's translation, likely from a read error; the protein shown is the DNA's translation. The rearrangement links TRDV1 to TRDJ3, with 12 bases fitting TRDD3. TCRdb does not report a J gene; here it was assigned by matching the DNA to germline references. In germline, CDR1 is TSWWSYY, CDR2 QGS. Trimming cost V 5 bases and J 2 bases; bases outside gene matches: 28. This CDR3 has 26 residues. CDR3 coding DNA: TGTGCTCTTGGGAAGAGGGATCCTACTCCGTGGTACTGGGGGATACCGAACCCCTGGGACACCCGACAGATGTTTTTC. This translates into CALGKRDPTPWYWGIPNPWDTRQMFF.